A single sample is the source of the 32 T cell receptor beta chains below, sequenced in a study of T-cell reconstitution after alpha-beta-depleted transplantation in children. Unique molecular identifiers were incorporated into the prepared TCRbeta library. TCRdb called the PCR reads again in MiXCR, with one record for every CDR3 protein. The sample has over 45,000 distinct CDR3 sequences; nearly 9.5% are singletons. The sample in question was PBMCs, mostly from graft donor cells, obtained 60 days after TCRalphabeta/CD19-depleted stem cell transplant. The receptors come from a male patient between 2 and 15 years old who had a stem cell transplant for chronic granulomatous disease, so the T cells may come from the graft donor.

This clonotype occurred many times. The chain carries TRBV7-3 and TRBJ2-5; a weak D match, TRBD2 (6 bases). The CDR3 length is 17 residues. Germline values: CDR1 SGHTA, CDR2 FQGTGA. Trimming shortened V by 2 bases and J by 3 bases, and 19 bases separated the two germline ends. CDR3 sequence: CASSLHPKRAREETQYF. The CDR3 DNA sequence: TGTGCCAGCAGCTTACACCCCAAGCGGGCGAGGGAAGAGACCCAGTACTTC.

This rearrangement joins TRBV6-4 to TRBJ2-1, with 10 bases lining up with TRBD2. The junction had 0 bases not matched to a gene; V was cut back by 3 bases and J by 4 bases. The CDR3 is 14 residues long. The germline gives CDR1 MRHNA, CDR2 SNTAGT. The CDR3 loop is CASSEAGGYNEQFF. Here the CDR3 DNA reads TGTGCCAGCAGTGAAGCGGGAGGGTACAATGAGCAGTTCTTC.

This clonotype occurred many times. V gene TRBV20-1 combines with J gene TRBJ1-2; TRBD1 might be the D (6 bases). Between the trimmed V and J ends, which lost 7 bases and 7 bases, there was a span of 16 bases. The length of the CDR3 is 12 residues. Per the germline V gene, CDR1 is DFQATT and CDR2 is SNEGSKA (reference sequence). CDR3 in DNA: TGCAGTGGGAAATCCGGGACACTTGGCTACACCTTC. Protein: CSGKSGTLGYTF.

This clonotype came up many times. The chain employs TRBV6-2 or TRBV6-3 and TRBJ2-3; 7 positions match TRBD2. V was clipped by 5 bases and J by 2 bases; unmatched bases: 7. This CDR3 is built from 15 residues. CDR1 and CDR2 (germline): MNHEY, SVGEGT. The DNA for the CDR3 is TGTGCCAGCAGTCTAGCGGCCCCTTTCACAGATACGCAGTATTTT. Its translation is CASSLAAPFTDTQYF.

This clonotype has more than one count but fewer than ten. V is TRBV7-3 and J is TRBJ2-6; no clear D. Germline V gene lookup returns CDR1 SGHTA and CDR2 FQGTGA. The V end was cut by 4 bases, the J end by 0 bases, with 7 bases between. The CDR3 consists of 15 residues. The CDR3, as DNA: TGTGCCAGCAGCTCTCACACCTCTGGGGCCAACGTCCTGACTTTC. Translating gives CASSSHTSGANVLTF. Full variable domain (outside the CDR3, taken from reference TRBV7-3 and TRBJ2-6): GAGVSQTPSNKVTEKGKYVELRCDPISGHTALYWYRQSLGQGPEFLIYFQGTGAADDSGLPNDRFFAVRPEGSVSTLKIQRTERGDSAVYLCASSSHTSGANVLTFGAGSRLTVL.

This clonotype was counted ten times or more. The chain joins TRBV7-8 to TRBJ2-5; the D gene is possibly TRBD2 (6 bases). With 0 bases removed from V and 4 bases from J, the gap between germline ends came to 9 bases. The CDR3 length is 14 residues. The germline V gene has CDR1 SGHVS and CDR2 FQNEAQ. As DNA, the CDR3 is TGTGCCAGCAGCTTAGCTTCGGGAGCAGAGACCCAGTACTTC. Its protein product is CASSLASGAETQYF.

This clonotype has ten or more counts. J is TRBJ2-7 and V is TRBV27; possibly TRBD2 for D (6 bases). Per the germline V gene, CDR1 is MNHEY and CDR2 is SMNVEV (reference sequence). This CDR3 has 13 residues. The germline V and J ends were trimmed by 3 bases and 1 base, with 7 bases remaining between them. CDR3 loop: CASSFSGSYEQYF. As DNA, the CDR3 is TGTGCCAGCAGTTTTAGCGGATCCTACGAGCAGTACTTC.

The V and J genes are TRBV20-1 and TRBJ1-4; D possibly corresponds to TRBD1 (5 bases). There are 16 residues in the CDR3. Trimming stripped 0 bases from V and 5 bases from J, with 16 bases between. Looked up from germline, CDR1 is DFQATT and CDR2 is SNEGSKA (reference sequence). CDR3 loop: CSAREQRGNVNEKLFF. The CDR3 DNA is TGCAGTGCTAGAGAACAAAGGGGCAACGTAAATGAAAAACTGTTTTTT.

At least ten counts were recorded for this clonotype. V gene TRBV6-1 combines with J gene TRBJ2-7; 11 nucleotides match TRBD2. CDR3 length equals 15 residues. The germline V gene encodes CDR1 MNHNS and CDR2 SASEGT. Trimming removed 0 bases from V and 7 bases from J; junction bases left unmatched: 5. This CDR3 reads CASSEALAGDVEQYF. As DNA, the CDR3 is TGTGCCAGCAGTGAAGCACTAGCGGGAGATGTAGAGCAGTACTTC.

This clonotype was recorded many times. The chain is built from TRBV20-1 and TRBJ1-2; D remains unclear. The CDR3 extends over 12 amino acids. Between the trimmed V and J ends, which lost 3 bases and 8 bases, there was a span of 13 bases. Germline assignment: CDR1 DFQATT and CDR2 SNEGSKA (reference sequence). CDR3 DNA: TGCAGTGCTAGTTGGACCAACCGGGGCTACACCTTC. Translated, it gives CSASWTNRGYTF.

This clonotype was seen many times. The chain joins TRBV6-1 to TRBJ2-3; 7 bases match TRBD2. Germline V gives CDR1 MNHNS, CDR2 SASEGT. V was pared by 3 bases and J by 1 base, with 4 bases of the junction left unmatched. The CDR3 extends over 15 amino acids. In DNA, the CDR3 is TGTGCCAGCAGTGACTTAGCGGGTTGCACAGATACGCAGTATTTT. As protein: CASSDLAGCTDTQYF.

At least ten counts were recorded for this clonotype. V and J are TRBV4-1 and TRBJ2-1; D remains unclear. The V gene's germline CDR1 is MGHRA and CDR2 YSYEKL. The V and J ends lost 0 bases and 4 bases respectively, with 16 bases between them. The CDR3 is made up of 17 amino acids. The DNA of the CDR3 is TGCGCCAGCAGCCAAGACGGCTACCCGGACCCGTACAATGAGCAGTTCTTC. This gives the protein CASSQDGYPDPYNEQFF.

In this sample, this clonotype turned up many times. The chain uses TRBV6-2 or TRBV6-3 and TRBJ1-5; maybe TRBD1 (5 bases). The CDR3 runs 15 residues. Trimming pared 4 bases from V and 0 bases from J, leaving 10 bases between. CDR1 is MNHEY and CDR2 is SVGEGT in the germline V gene. CDR3 protein: CASSFWGNSNQPQHF. The CDR3 DNA reads TGTGCCAGCAGTTTTTGGGGGAATAGCAATCAGCCCCAGCATTTT.

This clonotype was detected many times. The J gene is TRBJ2-3, the V gene TRBV28, with 10 bases lining up with TRBD1. Germline CDR1 is MDHEN and CDR2 is SYDVKM. CDR3 length equals 18 residues. V was pared by 6 bases and J by 0 bases, with 12 bases of the junction left unmatched. The CDR3 sequence is CASRTPIPGQGSTDTQYF. In nucleotides, the CDR3 is TGTGCCAGCAGGACACCTATCCCGGGACAGGGGAGCACAGATACGCAGTATTTT.

This clonotype was observed at least ten times. The chain carries TRBV12-3 or TRBV12-4 and TRBJ2-5; 7 bases match TRBD2. CDR3 length: 15 residues. J lost 4 bases, V lost 2 bases, and 7 bases had no gene match. CDR3 bases: TGTGCCAGCAGTTTAACGGGCGGGGGAGGAGAGACCCAGTACTTC. It encodes CASSLTGGGGETQYF.

This clonotype was picked up many times. The rearrangement joins TRBV29-1 to TRBJ1-2, with D perhaps matching TRBD1 (6 bases). The CDR3 spans 14 residues. The germline V and J ends were trimmed by 3 bases and 5 bases, with 16 bases remaining between them. The germline gives CDR1 SQVTM, CDR2 ANQGSEA. CDR3 sequence: CSVEVQGVGYGYTF. The CDR3 DNA reads TGCAGCGTTGAGGTACAGGGAGTTGGGTATGGCTACACCTTC. Full variable domain (remainder filled in from reference TRBV29-1 and TRBJ1-2): SAVISQKPSRDICQRGTSLTIQCQVDSQVTMMFWYRQQPGQSLTLIATANQGSEATYESGFVIDKFPISRPNLTFSTLTVSNMSPEDSSIYLCSVEVQGVGYGYTFGSGTRLTVV.

The table lists this clonotype with a few counts. This sequence joins TRBV20-1 and TRBJ2-7; 7 bases map to TRBD1. The V segment lost 6 bases and the J segment 3 bases; nucleotides outside the gene matches: 11. CDR3 length: 14 residues. The germline V gene has CDR1 DFQATT and CDR2 SNEGSKA (reference sequence). The CDR3 nucleotides read TGCAGTGCATGTAGACAGGGCGTCTTCTACGAGCAGTACTTC. Translating it yields CSACRQGVFYEQYF.

Many counts were recorded for this clonotype. The rearrangement links TRBV27 to TRBJ2-2, with D maybe TRBD1 (5 bases). The germline V gene has CDR1 MNHEY and CDR2 SMNVEV (reference sequence). The length of the CDR3 is 14 residues. V was trimmed by 6 bases and J by 6 bases, leaving 14 bases between them. CDR3 nucleotide sequence: TGTGCCAGCAGGAAACAGGTTGTCGCCGGGGAGCTGTTTTTT. Translating gives CASRKQVVAGELFF.

This clonotype was detected ten times or more. The gene calls are TRBV27 and TRBJ2-1; the match to TRBD2 covers 10 bases. Per the germline V gene, CDR1 is MNHEY and CDR2 is SMNVEV (reference sequence). V was clipped by 6 bases and J by 6 bases; unmatched bases: 2. This CDR3 region has 13 residues. The DNA for the CDR3 is TGTGCCAGCAGCCCTAGCGGGAGCAATGAGCAGTTCTTC. This encodes CASSPSGSNEQFF.

This clonotype was detected a few times. J is TRBJ2-7 and V is TRBV20-1; 7 nucleotides match TRBD1. The V gene end was trimmed by 5 bases and the J gene end by 3 bases; junction bases not matched to a gene: 4. Germline lookup yields CDR1 DFQATT and CDR2 SNEGSKA (reference sequence). The CDR3 length is 12 residues. The CDR3 DNA is TGCAGTGCTCGGACAGGTGTCTACGAGCAGTACTTC. Its translation is CSARTGVYEQYF.

This clonotype was counted ten times or more. This chain links TRBV6-5 with TRBJ2-1; no reliable D call. The CDR3 length is 15 residues. Trimming pared 0 bases from V and 0 bases from J, leaving 6 bases between. CDR1 MNHEY and CDR2 SVGAGI come from the germline V gene. The CDR3: CASSYSGFSYNEQFF. The CDR3 DNA is TGTGCCAGCAGTTACTCGGGATTCTCCTACAATGAGCAGTTCTTC.

Written as DNA, the CDR3 is TGTGCCAGCAGCAATGGACCCTACGAGCAGTACTTC. It encodes CASSNGPYEQYF. The chain carries TRBV6-5 and TRBJ2-7, with unresolved D. Trimming pared 6 bases from V and 2 bases from J, leaving 8 bases between. The CDR3 consists of 12 residues. The germline gives CDR1 MNHEY, CDR2 SVGAGI.

This clonotype came up many times. The chain recombines TRBV5-1 with TRBJ2-7; 8 nucleotides align to TRBD2. Losses at the gene ends were 0 bases for V and 2 bases for J; bases not matched to a gene: 4. This CDR3 spans 15 amino acids. Per the germline V gene, CDR1 is SGHRS and CDR2 is YFSETQ. The CDR3 sequence is CASSLASGPTYEQYF. In DNA, the CDR3 is TGCGCCAGCAGCTTGGCTAGCGGGCCGACCTACGAGCAGTACTTC.

This clonotype appeared many times. The chain recombines TRBV5-1 with TRBJ2-7, with 9 bases matching TRBD2. The CDR3 runs 16 residues. Germline V gene data show CDR1 as SGHRS and CDR2 as YFSETQ. V lost 0 bases and J lost 4; bases outside the gene matches: 8. The CDR3 spells CASSLEKSSGIYEQYF. The DNA for the CDR3 is TGCGCCAGCAGCTTGGAAAAGTCTAGCGGGATATACGAGCAGTACTTC.

The CDR3 here is CASSLRGTVTEAFF. The CDR3 DNA is TGCGCCAGCAGCTTACGTGGAACGGTCACTGAAGCTTTCTTT. The chain joins TRBV5-1 to TRBJ1-1; D gene unclear. The CDR3 extends over 14 amino acids. Trimming took 2 bases from V and 4 from J, leaving 12 bases between them. CDR1 and CDR2 from the germline V gene are SGHRS and YFSETQ.

This clonotype was counted many times. The gene calls are TRBV6-2 or TRBV6-3 and TRBJ2-7, with 10 bases aligning to TRBD1. The junction had 6 bases not matched to a gene; V was cut back by 5 bases and J by 2 bases. Germline loops: CDR1 MNHEY, CDR2 SVGEGT. The CDR3 extends over 15 amino acids. CDR3 residues: CASSPQGQGPYEQYF. In DNA form, the CDR3 reads TGTGCCAGCAGTCCACAGGGACAGGGGCCCTACGAGCAGTACTTC.

This clonotype was detected ten times or more. The J gene is TRBJ1-1, the V gene TRBV29-1; D is unresolved. V was shortened by 6 bases and J by 1 base, with 9 bases between the two germline ends. Germline lookup yields CDR1 SQVTM and CDR2 ANQGSEA. The CDR3 loop spans 12 amino acids. CDR3 loop: CSVFNSNTEAFF. The CDR3 DNA is TGCAGCGTCTTCAACTCGAACACTGAAGCTTTCTTT. Filled out from reference TRBV29-1 and TRBJ1-1, the complete variable domain reads SAVISQKPSRDICQRGTSLTIQCQVDSQVTMMFWYRQQPGQSLTLIATANQGSEATYESGFVIDKFPISRPNLTFSTLTVSNMSPEDSSIYLCSVFNSNTEAFFGQGTRLTVV.

At least ten counts were recorded for this clonotype. The chain links TRBV13 to TRBJ2-1; the match to TRBD2 covers 8 bases. Germline V gene lookup returns CDR1 PRHDT and CDR2 FYEKMQ (reference sequence). CDR3 length: 17 amino acids. The V and J ends lost 1 base and 5 bases, in that order; junction bases with no gene match: 10. Here the CDR3 reads CASSLVGSGSPHNEQFF. The CDR3, as DNA: TGTGCCAGCAGCTTAGTCGGCAGCGGGAGTCCCCACAATGAGCAGTTCTTC.

This clonotype has a count of ten or more. The rearrangement joins TRBV20-1 to TRBJ1-5; D remains unclear. V was cut by 6 bases and J by 0 bases, with 12 bases left in between. Per germline, CDR1 DFQATT and CDR2 SNEGSKA (reference sequence). CDR3 length: 14 residues. The CDR3 loop reads CSATFGVSNQPQHF. The CDR3, as DNA: TGCAGTGCCACTTTTGGGGTTAGCAATCAGCCCCAGCATTTT.

This clonotype was counted between two and nine times. V and J are TRBV5-4 and TRBJ2-5; the match to TRBD2 covers 13 bases. CDR3 length equals 17 residues. J lost 5 bases, V lost 5 bases, and 12 bases had no gene match. Per the germline V gene, CDR1 is SGHNT and CDR2 is YYREEE (reference sequence). The CDR3 DNA reads as TGTGCCAGCAGGTTGAGGGCCGGGACTAGCGGGACGGAGACCCAGTACTTC. Translation: CASRLRAGTSGTETQYF.

This clonotype appeared many times. The J gene is TRBJ2-2, the V gene TRBV29-1, with 8 bases fitting TRBD1. This CDR3 contains 15 residues. The trim removed 4 bases at V and 5 bases at J, leaving 9 bases unmatched. CDR1 and CDR2 from the germline V gene are SQVTM and ANQGSEA. The CDR3: CSVGSGTGVTGELFF. The DNA for the CDR3 is TGCAGCGTTGGTTCCGGGACAGGAGTAACCGGGGAGCTGTTTTTT.

This clonotype was seen repeatedly, ten times or more. The CDR3 bases are TGTGCCAGCAGGTACATCGCAGGGTCTGGGGCCAACGTCCTGACTTTC. This codes for CASRYIAGSGANVLTF. The rearrangement joins TRBV28 to TRBJ2-6; tentative D call: TRBD1 (5 bases). Germline CDR1 and CDR2: MDHEN and SYDVKM. This CDR3 is built from 16 residues. V was cut by 6 bases and J by 1 base, with 13 bases left in between.